Each of the 18 T cell receptor beta chains below was sequenced from the same sample in a study of vaccination and CD4 T cells after COVID-19. Their antigen targets remain unknown. Described treatment: approximately 9-day PBMC culture with coronavirus spike peptide pools or control peptides (ViraFEST assay). The Oncomine TCR Beta short-read assay sequenced DNA from cultured CD4+ T cells. TCRdb redid the calling of the PCR reads with MiXCR, one entry per CDR3 protein. The table includes 12,000 to 15,000 distinct CDR3 sequences, around 69% detected once. Sequenced sample: CD4+ T cells from blood, cultured in vitro. The receptors here all came from a human donor who had recovered from COVID-19.

This chain connects TRBV7-9 to TRBJ1-1; no firm D call. Germline CDR1 reads SEHNR; CDR2 reads FQNEAQ (reference sequence). Trimming removed 5 bases from V and 0 bases from J, with 13 bases in between. The CDR3 has 15 residues. The CDR3 here is CASSPREGLNTEAFF. For the CDR3, the DNA is TGTGCCAGCAGCCCTAGGGAGGGCCTGAACACTGAAGCTTTCTTT.

This clonotype was detected a few times. The chain combines TRBV5-1 with TRBJ2-2; 13 nucleotides agree with TRBD2. This CDR3 has 17 amino acids. With V trimmed by 3 bases and J by 0 bases, 2 bases remained unmatched. Germline V gene lookup returns CDR1 SGHRS and CDR2 YFSETQ. The CDR3 protein is CASSWTSGSPNTGELFF. Written as DNA, the CDR3 is TGCGCCAGCAGCTGGACTAGCGGGAGTCCGAACACCGGGGAGCTGTTTTTT.

The CDR3 coding sequence is TGTGCCAGCAGCTTTGCGGGGACTAGGCGAGATACGCAGTATTTT. This codes for CASSFAGTRRDTQYF. The chain joins TRBV5-4 to TRBJ2-3; 8 nucleotides agree with TRBD2. V gave up 2 bases and J gave up 5 bases; unmatched junction bases: 7. This CDR3 is built from 15 residues. CDR1 SGHNT and CDR2 YYREEE come from the germline V gene (reference sequence).

The chain links TRBV6-1 to TRBJ2-7; D remains ambiguous. Trimming shortened V by 5 bases and J by 3 bases, and 14 bases separated the two germline ends. CDR1 is MNHNS and CDR2 is SASEGT in the germline V gene. This CDR3 region has 14 residues. The CDR3 sequence is CASSQGESFYEQYF. In DNA, the CDR3 is TGTGCCAGCAGTCAAGGAGAGTCCTTCTACGAGCAGTACTTC.

The chain links TRBV7-2 to TRBJ1-3; TRBD1 is a possible D gene (6 bases). The CDR3 covers 16 residues. Germline CDR1 is SGHTA and CDR2 is FQGNSA. V lost 4 bases to trimming and J lost 0 bases, with 13 bases between them. The DNA for the CDR3 is TGTGCCAGCAGCTCTTCCGGGACACTCTCTGGAAACACCATATATTTT. This codes for CASSSSGTLSGNTIYF.

The V and J genes are TRBV20-1 and TRBJ2-1; possible D gene TRBD2, 6 bases. Trimming pared 3 bases from V and 8 bases from J, leaving 17 bases between. The CDR3 length is 14 residues. Germline CDR1 DFQATT, CDR2 SNEGSKA (reference sequence). The CDR3 coding sequence is TGCAGTGCTAGCGGTAGCGGCACTGGTCATGAGCAGTTCTTC. This codes for CSASGSGTGHEQFF.

The chain joins TRBV10-3 to TRBJ1-1, with 11 bases lining up with TRBD1. The V gene's germline CDR1 is ENHRY and CDR2 SYGVKD. The CDR3 has 13 residues. Trimming removed 6 bases from V and 8 bases from J; junction bases left unmatched: 5. Here the CDR3 reads CAIRDRGLGEAFF. The CDR3 DNA reads as TGTGCCATCAGGGACAGGGGGCTCGGAGAAGCTTTCTTT.

The chain uses TRBV19 and TRBJ2-5; 10 nucleotides match TRBD1. Germline-derived CDR1 and CDR2 are LNHDA and SQIVND (reference sequence). This CDR3 spans 13 amino acids. The trim removed 8 bases at V and 5 bases at J, leaving 5 bases unmatched. The CDR3 reads CASGAGQGETQYF. The CDR3 nucleotides are TGTGCCAGTGGGGCGGGACAGGGGGAGACCCAGTACTTC.

The genes are TRBV20-1 and TRBJ2-3; D is possibly TRBD1 (6 bases). V shed 6 bases and J shed 2 bases, with 12 bases lying between them. The CDR3 runs to 13 residues. Germline V CDR1 and CDR2: DFQATT, SNEGSKA (reference sequence). This CDR3 reads CSAETGFTDTQYF. In DNA, the CDR3 is TGCAGTGCCGAGACAGGATTCACAGATACGCAGTATTTT.

CDR3 region: CASTKRGSETQYF. In DNA, the CDR3 is TGTGCCAGCACCAAGCGGGGGTCAGAGACCCAGTACTTC. The gene calls are TRBV7-2 and TRBJ2-5; 8 bases are a match to TRBD2. J was trimmed by 4 bases and V by 7 bases; bases with no gene match: 5. Germline assignment: CDR1 SGHTA and CDR2 FQGNSA. This CDR3 spans 13 amino acids.

V and J are TRBV7-3 and TRBJ2-5; 11 nucleotides agree with TRBD2. J gave up 3 bases and V 5 bases, and 2 bases lay outside the gene matches. Germline V gene data show CDR1 as SGHTA and CDR2 as FQGTGA. This CDR3 is built from 14 residues. The CDR3 loop reads CASSRGLAEETQYF. The DNA of the CDR3 is TGTGCCAGCAGCAGGGGACTAGCGGAAGAGACCCAGTACTTC.

The sample holds a few counts of this clonotype. This rearrangement joins TRBV6-5 to TRBJ1-6, with D hard to call. Germline V gene lookup returns CDR1 MNHEY and CDR2 SVGAGI. V was shortened by 2 bases and J by 8 bases, with 7 bases between the two germline ends. The CDR3 runs to 13 residues. Here the CDR3 reads CASSYARDSPLHF. DNA of the CDR3: TGTGCCAGCAGTTACGCGAGGGATTCACCCCTCCACTTT.

The chain has TRBV6-1 and TRBJ1-1; D gene uncertain. Germline CDR1 is MNHNS and CDR2 is SASEGT. Trimming took 3 bases from V and 9 from J, leaving 17 bases between them. The CDR3 has 14 residues. As DNA, the CDR3 is TGTGCCAGCAGTGATCCGGCGGAACGGGGTAAAGCTTTCTTT. It yields the protein CASSDPAERGKAFF.

The chain couples TRBV6-1 to TRBJ1-2; 7 bases map to TRBD1. The CDR3 consists of 14 residues. J gave up 0 bases and V 4 bases, and 2 bases lay outside the gene matches. Germline V gene lookup returns CDR1 MNHNS and CDR2 SASEGT. In nucleotides, the CDR3 is TGTGCCAGCAGTGGGACAGGTACTAACTATGGCTACACCTTC. It codes for CASSGTGTNYGYTF.

There are a few counts of this clonotype. The rearrangement links TRBV7-9 to TRBJ2-7; D perhaps matches TRBD1 (5 bases). The CDR3 is 15 residues long. The germline V and J ends were trimmed by 5 bases and 0 bases, with 14 bases remaining between them. Germline-derived CDR1 and CDR2 are SEHNR and FQNEAQ (reference sequence). CDR3: CASSPRGAASYEQYF. CDR3 DNA: TGTGCCAGCAGCCCCCGTGGGGCAGCCTCCTACGAGCAGTACTTC.

The chain combines TRBV6-2 or TRBV6-3 with TRBJ2-1; 7 nucleotides align to TRBD2. The CDR3 contains 15 residues. The ends lost 4 bases at V and 10 bases at J; junction bases unmatched: 13. CDR1 and CDR2 from the germline V gene are MNHEY and SVGEGT. CDR3 region: CASSSNGLGWSEQFF. The CDR3 bases are TGTGCCAGCAGTTCCAACGGACTAGGGTGGTCGGAGCAGTTCTTC.

This sequence joins TRBV7-2 and TRBJ1-3; tentative D call: TRBD1 (5 bases). V lost 5 bases and J lost 0, with 17 bases in between. CDR3 size: 17 residues. Germline V gene data show CDR1 as SGHTA and CDR2 as FQGNSA. The CDR3: CASSTTGPNYSGNTIYF. The CDR3 DNA sequence: TGTGCCAGCAGCACAACGGGACCCAACTACTCTGGAAACACCATATATTTT.

This chain uses TRBV7-2 with TRBJ1-3; D is unresolved. The germline V gene encodes CDR1 SGHTA and CDR2 FQGNSA. The CDR3 spans 16 residues. V was pared by 0 bases and J by 0 bases, with 9 bases between. For the CDR3, the DNA is TGTGCCAGCAGCTTAGCGGTCAGGAGCTCTGGAAACACCATATATTTT. Translating gives CASSLAVRSSGNTIYF.